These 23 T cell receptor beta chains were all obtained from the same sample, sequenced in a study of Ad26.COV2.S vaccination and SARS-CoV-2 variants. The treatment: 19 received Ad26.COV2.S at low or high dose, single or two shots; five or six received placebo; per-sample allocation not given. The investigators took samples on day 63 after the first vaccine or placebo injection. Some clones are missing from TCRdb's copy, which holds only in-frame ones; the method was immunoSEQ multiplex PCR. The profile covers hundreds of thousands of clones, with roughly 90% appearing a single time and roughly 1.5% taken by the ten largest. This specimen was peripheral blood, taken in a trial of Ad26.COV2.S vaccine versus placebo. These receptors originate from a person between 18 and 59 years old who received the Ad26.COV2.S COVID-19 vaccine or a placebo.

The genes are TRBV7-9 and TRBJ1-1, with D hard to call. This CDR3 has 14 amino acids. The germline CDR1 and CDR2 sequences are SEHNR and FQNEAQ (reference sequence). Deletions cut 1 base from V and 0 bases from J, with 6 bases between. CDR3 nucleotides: TGTGCCAGCAGCTTAGTGGCATTGAACACTGAAGCTTTCTTT. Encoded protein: CASSLVALNTEAFF. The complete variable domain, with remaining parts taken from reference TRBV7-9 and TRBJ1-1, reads DTGVSQNPRHKITKRGQNVTFRCDPISEHNRLYWYRQTLGQGPEFLTYFQNEAQLEKSRLLSDRFSAERPKGSFSTLEIQRTEQGDSAMYLCASSLVALNTEAFFGQGTRLTVV.

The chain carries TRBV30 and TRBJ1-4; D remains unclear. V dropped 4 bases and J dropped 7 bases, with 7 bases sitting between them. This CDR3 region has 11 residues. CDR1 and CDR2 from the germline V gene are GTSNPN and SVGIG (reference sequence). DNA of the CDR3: TGTGCCTGGATGGTTGGTGAAAAACTGTTTTTT. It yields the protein CAWMVGEKLFF. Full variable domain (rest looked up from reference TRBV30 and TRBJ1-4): SQTIHQWPATLVQPVGSPLSLECTVEGTSNPNLYWYRQAAGRGLQLLFYSVGIGQISSEVPQNLSASRPQDRQFILSSKKLLLSDSGFYLCAWMVGEKLFFGSGTQLSVL.

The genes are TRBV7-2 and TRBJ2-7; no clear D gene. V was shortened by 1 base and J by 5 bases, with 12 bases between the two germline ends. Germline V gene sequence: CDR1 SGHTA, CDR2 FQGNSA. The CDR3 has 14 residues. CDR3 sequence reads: CASSLGLTRNEQYF. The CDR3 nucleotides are TGTGCCAGCAGCTTAGGCCTTACCCGAAACGAGCAGTACTTC.

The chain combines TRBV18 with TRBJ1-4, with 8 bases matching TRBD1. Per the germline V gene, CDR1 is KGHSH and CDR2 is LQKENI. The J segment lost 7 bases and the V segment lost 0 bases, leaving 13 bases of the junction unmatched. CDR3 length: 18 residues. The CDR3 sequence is CASSPPDRAQNPSEKLFF. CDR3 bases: TGTGCCAGCTCACCACCGGACAGGGCCCAAAATCCCTCTGAAAAACTGTTTTTT.

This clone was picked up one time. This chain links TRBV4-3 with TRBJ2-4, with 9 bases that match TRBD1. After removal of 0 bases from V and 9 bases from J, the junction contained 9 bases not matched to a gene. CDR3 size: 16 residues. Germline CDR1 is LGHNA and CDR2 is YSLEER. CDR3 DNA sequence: TGCGCCAGCAGCCAAGAATTACCGACAGGGGGTGGCATTCAGTACTTC. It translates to CASSQELPTGGGIQYF.

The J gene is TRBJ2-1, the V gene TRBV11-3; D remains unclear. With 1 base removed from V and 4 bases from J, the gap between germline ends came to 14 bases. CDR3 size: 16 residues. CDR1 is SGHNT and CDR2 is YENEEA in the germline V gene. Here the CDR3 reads CASSLAATPPYNEQFF. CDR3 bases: TGTGCCAGCAGCTTAGCTGCGACCCCTCCTTACAATGAGCAGTTCTTC. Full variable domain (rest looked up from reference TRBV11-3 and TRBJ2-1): EAGVVQSPRYKIIEKKQPVAFWCNPISGHNTLYWYLQNLGQGPELLIRYENEEAVDDSQLPKDRFSAERLKGVDSTLKIQPAELGDSAVYLCASSLAATPPYNEQFFGPGTRLTVL.

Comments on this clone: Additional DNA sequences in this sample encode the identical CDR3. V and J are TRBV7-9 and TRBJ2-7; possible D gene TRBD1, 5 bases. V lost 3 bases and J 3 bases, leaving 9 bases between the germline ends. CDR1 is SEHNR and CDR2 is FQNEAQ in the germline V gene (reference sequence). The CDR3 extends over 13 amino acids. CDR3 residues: CASSFQGIYEQYF. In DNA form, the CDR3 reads TGTGCCAGCAGCTTTCAGGGTATCTACGAGCAGTACTTC.

DNA for the CDR3: TGTGCCAGCAGCCAGGGGTATGGGTACGAGCAGTACTTC. Translation: CASSQGYGYEQYF. The chain is built from TRBV9 and TRBJ2-7, with D possibly being TRBD1 (6 bases). The CDR3 sequence is 13 residues long. Germline V CDR1 and CDR2: SGDLS, YYNGEE. The V end lost 4 bases, the J end lost 4 bases, and 12 bases lay between the germline ends. Together with reference TRBV9 and TRBJ2-7, the CDR3 gives the full variable domain: DSGVTQTPKHLITATGQRVTLRCSPRSGDLSVYWYQQSLDQGLQFLIQYYNGEERAKGNILERFSAQQFPDLHSELNLSSLELGDSALYFCASSQGYGYEQYFGPGTRLTVT.

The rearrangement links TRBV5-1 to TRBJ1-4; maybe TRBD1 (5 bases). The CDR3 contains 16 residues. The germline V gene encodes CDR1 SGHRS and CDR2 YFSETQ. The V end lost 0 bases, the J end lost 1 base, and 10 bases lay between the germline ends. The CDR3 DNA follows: TGCGCCAGCAGCTTGGCCGAGGGGCGAACTAATGAAAAACTGTTTTTT. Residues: CASSLAEGRTNEKLFF. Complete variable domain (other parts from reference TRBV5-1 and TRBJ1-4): KAGVTQTPRYLIKTRGQQVTLSCSPISGHRSVSWYQQTPGQGLQFLFEYFSETQRNKGNFPGRFSGRQFSNSRSEMNVSTLELGDSALYLCASSLAEGRTNEKLFFGSGTQLSVL.

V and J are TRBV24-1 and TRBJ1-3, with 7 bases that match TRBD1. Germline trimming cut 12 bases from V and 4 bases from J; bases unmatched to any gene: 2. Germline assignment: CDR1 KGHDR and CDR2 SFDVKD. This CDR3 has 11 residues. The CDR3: CAAGQGNTIYF. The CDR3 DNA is TGTGCCGCGGGACAGGGAAACACCATATATTTT.

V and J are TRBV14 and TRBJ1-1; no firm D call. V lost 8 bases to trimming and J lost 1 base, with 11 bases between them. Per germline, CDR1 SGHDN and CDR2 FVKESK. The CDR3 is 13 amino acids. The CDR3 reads CASSRQGNTEAFF. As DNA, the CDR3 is TGTGCCAGCTCCCGCCAAGGGAACACTGAAGCTTTCTTT.

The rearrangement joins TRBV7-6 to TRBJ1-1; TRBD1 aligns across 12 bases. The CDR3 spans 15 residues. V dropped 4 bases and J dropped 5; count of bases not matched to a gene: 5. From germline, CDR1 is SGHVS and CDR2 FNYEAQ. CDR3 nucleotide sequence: TGTGCCAGCAGCTCGGGACAGGGGGCAAGTACTGAAGCTTTCTTT. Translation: CASSSGQGASTEAFF.

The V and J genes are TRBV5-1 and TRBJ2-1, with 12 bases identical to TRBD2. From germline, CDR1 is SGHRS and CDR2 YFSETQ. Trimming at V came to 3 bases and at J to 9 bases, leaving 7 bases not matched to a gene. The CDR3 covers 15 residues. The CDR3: CASSSGTSGLVEQFF. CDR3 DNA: TGCGCCAGCAGCTCCGGGACTAGCGGGTTGGTTGAGCAGTTCTTC.

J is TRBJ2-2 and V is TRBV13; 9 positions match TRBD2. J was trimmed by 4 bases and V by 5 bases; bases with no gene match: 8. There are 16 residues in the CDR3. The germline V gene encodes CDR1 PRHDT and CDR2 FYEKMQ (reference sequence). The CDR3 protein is CASSPSGEVGTGELFF. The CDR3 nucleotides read TGTGCCAGCAGCCCTAGCGGGGAGGTGGGCACCGGGGAGCTGTTTTTT.

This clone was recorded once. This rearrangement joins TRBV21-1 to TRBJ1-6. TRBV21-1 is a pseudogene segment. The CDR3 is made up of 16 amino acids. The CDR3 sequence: CASIPIPFGGNSPLHF. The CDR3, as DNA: TGTGCCAGCATTCCCATTCCCTTCGGGGGAAATTCACCCCTCCACTTT.

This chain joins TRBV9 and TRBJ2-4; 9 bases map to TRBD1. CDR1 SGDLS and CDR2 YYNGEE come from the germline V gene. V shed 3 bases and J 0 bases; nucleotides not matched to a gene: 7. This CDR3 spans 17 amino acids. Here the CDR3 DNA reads TGTGCCAGCAGCGCGCGGACAGGGGAACTAGCCAAAAACATTCAGTACTTC. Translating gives CASSARTGELAKNIQYF.

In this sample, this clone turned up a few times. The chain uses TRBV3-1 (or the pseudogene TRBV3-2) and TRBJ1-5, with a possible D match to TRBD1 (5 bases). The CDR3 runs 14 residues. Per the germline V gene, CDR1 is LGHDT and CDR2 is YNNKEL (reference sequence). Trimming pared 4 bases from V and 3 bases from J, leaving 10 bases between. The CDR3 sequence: CASSRGLDNQPQHF. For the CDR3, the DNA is TGTGCCAGCAGCCGGGGCCTGGACAATCAGCCCCAGCATTTT.

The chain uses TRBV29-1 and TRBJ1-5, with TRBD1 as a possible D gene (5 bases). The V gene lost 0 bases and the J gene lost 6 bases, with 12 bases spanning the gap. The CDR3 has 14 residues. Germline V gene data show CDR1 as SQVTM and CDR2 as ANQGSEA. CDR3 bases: TGCAGCGTTGAAGATGAGCAGGGAGGTCAGCCCCAGCATTTT. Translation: CSVEDEQGGQPQHF.

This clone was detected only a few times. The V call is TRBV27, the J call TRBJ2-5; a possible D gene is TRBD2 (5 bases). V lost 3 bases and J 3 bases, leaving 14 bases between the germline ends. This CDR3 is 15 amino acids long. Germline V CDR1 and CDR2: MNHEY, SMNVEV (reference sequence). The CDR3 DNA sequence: TGTGCCAGCAGTTTCTATTCCGGGAAAAAAGAGACCCAGTACTTC. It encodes CASSFYSGKKETQYF.

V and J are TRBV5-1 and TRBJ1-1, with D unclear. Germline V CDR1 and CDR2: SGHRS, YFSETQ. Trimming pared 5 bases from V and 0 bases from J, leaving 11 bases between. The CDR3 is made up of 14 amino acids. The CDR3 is CASRPYSMNTEAFF. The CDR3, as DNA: TGCGCCAGCAGACCCTACTCTATGAACACTGAAGCTTTCTTT.

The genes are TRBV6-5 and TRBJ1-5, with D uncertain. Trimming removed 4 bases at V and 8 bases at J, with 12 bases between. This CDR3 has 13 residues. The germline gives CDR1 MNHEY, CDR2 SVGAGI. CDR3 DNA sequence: TGTGCCAGCAGTTCGCGGGTAACTGAGCCCCAGCATTTT. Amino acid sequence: CASSSRVTEPQHF.

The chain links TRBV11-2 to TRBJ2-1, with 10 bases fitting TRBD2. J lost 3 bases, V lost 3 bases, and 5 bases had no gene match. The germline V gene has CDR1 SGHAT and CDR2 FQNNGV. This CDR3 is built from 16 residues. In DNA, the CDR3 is TGTGCCAGCAGCTTCCTAGCGGGAGATGTCTACAATGAGCAGTTCTTC. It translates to CASSFLAGDVYNEQFF. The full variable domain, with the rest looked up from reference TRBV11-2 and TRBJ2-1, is EAGVAQSPRYKIIEKRQSVAFWCNPISGHATLYWYQQILGQGPKLLIQFQNNGVVDDSQLPKDRFSAERLKGVDSTLKIQPAKLEDSAVYLCASSFLAGDVYNEQFFGPGTRLTVL.

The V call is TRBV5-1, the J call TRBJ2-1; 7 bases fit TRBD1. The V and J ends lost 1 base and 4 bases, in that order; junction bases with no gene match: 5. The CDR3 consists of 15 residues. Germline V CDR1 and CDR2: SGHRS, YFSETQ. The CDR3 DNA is TGCGCCAGCAGCTTGAAGCAGGGGGTTTACAATGAGCAGTTCTTC. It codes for CASSLKQGVYNEQFF.